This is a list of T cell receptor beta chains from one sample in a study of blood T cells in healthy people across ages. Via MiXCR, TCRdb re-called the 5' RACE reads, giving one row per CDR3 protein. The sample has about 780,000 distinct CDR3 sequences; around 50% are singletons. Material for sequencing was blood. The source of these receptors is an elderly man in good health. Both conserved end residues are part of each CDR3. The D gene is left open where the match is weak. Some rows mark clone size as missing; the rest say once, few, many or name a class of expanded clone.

CDR3aa: CAISEPGDTEAFF
CDR3nt: TGTGCCATCAGTGAACCGGGGGACACTGAAGCTTTCTTT
d_gene: -
abundance: few
j_gene: TRBJ1-1
v_gene: TRBV10-3

CDR3aa: CASRFRGDEQFF
CDR3nt: TGTGCCAGCAGATTCAGAGGGGATGAGCAGTTCTTC
d_gene: -
abundance: -
j_gene: TRBJ2-1
v_gene: TRBV12-3/TRBV12-4

CDR3aa: CASSYSSGGSGYEQYF
CDR3nt: TGTGCCAGCAGTTACTCGAGTGGGGGTAGTGGGTACGAGCAGTACTTC
d_gene: -
abundance: -
j_gene: TRBJ2-7
v_gene: TRBV6-6

CDR3aa: CASSSTARAGDTQYF
CDR3nt: TGCGCCAGCAGCTCTACAGCTAGGGCAGGAGATACGCAGTATTTT
d_gene: -
abundance: -
j_gene: TRBJ2-3
v_gene: TRBV13

CDR3aa: CASGARGGNEKLFF
CDR3nt: TGTGCCAGCGGTGCACGGGGGGGTAATGAAAAACTGTTTTTT
d_gene: -
abundance: -
j_gene: TRBJ1-4
v_gene: TRBV2

CDR3aa: CSVAQTGAYEQYF
CDR3nt: TGCAGCGTTGCACAGACAGGGGCTTACGAGCAGTACTTC
d_gene: TRBD1
abundance: once
j_gene: TRBJ2-7
v_gene: TRBV29-1

CDR3aa: CVSSFIGVSEQYF
CDR3nt: TGTGTCAGCAGTTTCATAGGGGTGTCCGAGCAGTACTTC
d_gene: -
abundance: -
j_gene: TRBJ2-7
v_gene: TRBV6-2/TRBV6-3

CDR3aa: CSARAGPPSYNEQFF
CDR3nt: TGCAGTGCTAGAGCAGGACCTCCTTCCTACAATGAGCAGTTCTTC
d_gene: -
abundance: few
j_gene: TRBJ2-1
v_gene: TRBV20-1

CDR3aa: CATRRGQSGELFF
CDR3nt: TGTGCCACCAGAAGGGGGCAAAGTGGGGAGCTGTTTTTT
d_gene: TRBD1
abundance: -
j_gene: TRBJ2-2
v_gene: TRBV15

CDR3aa: CASSFRIRAGRLAGGHGETQYF
CDR3nt: TGTGCCAGCAGCTTCAGGATCAGGGCAGGACGACTAGCGGGAGGGCATGGGGAGACCCAGTACTTC
d_gene: TRBD2
abundance: -
j_gene: TRBJ2-5
v_gene: TRBV11-2

CDR3aa: CATSRVVGLGLDYEQYF
CDR3nt: TGTGCCACCAGCAGAGTGGTGGGACTAGGGCTAGATTACGAGCAGTACTTC
d_gene: TRBD2
abundance: -
j_gene: TRBJ2-7
v_gene: TRBV15

CDR3aa: CASMTGSSYNSPLHF
CDR3nt: TGTGCCAGCATGACAGGGAGCTCCTATAATTCACCCCTCCACTTT
d_gene: TRBD1
abundance: -
j_gene: TRBJ1-6
v_gene: TRBV2

CDR3aa: CASSGIAGGVSGTDTQYF
CDR3nt: TGTGCCAGCAGTGGCATAGCGGGAGGTGTTTCGGGCACAGATACGCAGTATTTT
d_gene: TRBD2
abundance: -
j_gene: TRBJ2-3
v_gene: TRBV6-1

CDR3aa: CSATGGQETQYF
CDR3nt: TGCAGCGCAACAGGGGGCCAGGAGACCCAGTACTTC
d_gene: TRBD1
abundance: many
j_gene: TRBJ2-5
v_gene: TRBV29-1

CDR3aa: CASSVTASGIGEQYF
CDR3nt: TGTGCCAGCAGCGTAACCGCTAGCGGGATAGGGGAGCAGTACTTC
d_gene: TRBD2
abundance: -
j_gene: TRBJ2-5
v_gene: TRBV9

CDR3aa: CASSPGSGSVLDTQYF
CDR3nt: TGTGCCAGCAGCCCAGGGAGCGGGAGTGTATTAGATACGCAGTATTTT
d_gene: TRBD2
abundance: -
j_gene: TRBJ2-3
v_gene: TRBV7-2

CDR3aa: CATKRTGTYNEQFF
CDR3nt: TGTGCCACCAAACGGACAGGCACCTACAATGAGCAGTTCTTC
d_gene: TRBD1
abundance: -
j_gene: TRBJ2-1
v_gene: TRBV11-2

CDR3aa: CASSRSGPGSGTQYF
CDR3nt: TGTGCCAGCAGCCGCTCCGGACCAGGATCCGGGACGCAGTATTTT
d_gene: -
abundance: -
j_gene: TRBJ2-3
v_gene: TRBV14

CDR3aa: CVSSLGGSRSYNEQYF
CDR3nt: TGTGTCAGCAGCTTAGGCGGGTCTCGCTCCTACAATGAGCAGTACTTC
d_gene: -
abundance: -
j_gene: TRBJ2-7
v_gene: TRBV7-2